This entry features one TCR beta chain sequence. What it recognizes is unknown. V trimming: 6 bases; J trimming: 4 bases; junction bases outside the gene matches: 8. This CDR3 region has 14 residues. Per germline, CDR1 MNHNY and CDR2 SVGAGI (reference sequence). Mixed chimerism was transient after nonmyeloablative marrow transplants from related graft donors. CD4+CD25+CD127- Tregs, CD4+CD25- non-Tregs, CD4 and CD8 cells were sorted. This sample was included in a study of Tregs in tolerant kidney transplant recipients. Produced via immunoSEQ multiplex PCR; TCRdb's table is partial and in-frame only. Of around 61,000 clones in the sample, approximately 87% were seen once. The study, taken as a whole, reports: This study did not directly address biological reproducibility.

The chain employs TRBV6-6 and TRBJ1-1, with 7 positions matching TRBD1. The sequencing used CD4+ T cells from blood (PBMCs), collected 6 months after the transplant. This receptor was obtained from a human patient who received a combined kidney and bone marrow transplant. Some T cells may be graft donor cells. CDR3 loop: CASRTGQVGTEAFF. CDR3 nucleotides: TGTGCCAGCAGGACCGGACAGGTAGGCACTGAAGCTTTCTTT.